This T cell receptor (beta chain) comes out of a study of cytomegalovirus exposure and HLA in healthy donors. Both 60 Vbeta primers and 13 Jbeta primers went into the PCR. Per the authors' pipeline: Among the unique TCR beta chains that a later analysis counted, about 81 million in all, about 11 million were shared. Profiled with immunoSEQ multiplex PCR; TCRdb holds only in-frame clones, not every one. From that table come the V and J calls and clone size; the DNA was used to work out D and trimming. The top ten clones hold 1.5% to 2% of a sample with 110,000 to 150,000 clones, about a tenth of them seen once. This clone was counted only a few times. The antigen is undetermined. Regarding the study as a whole: Later on, an analysis showed TCR association rates differing by HLA locus, with DRB1 the most and HLA-C the fewest. Most TCRs appeared rarely, but some public TCRs recurred in many donors. Later analysis indicated greater clonal expansion among HLA-associated TCR beta chains than among equally common other chains.

Germline trimming cut 6 bases from V and 7 bases from J; bases unmatched to any gene: 5. The CDR3 is 13 residues long. Germline CDR1 reads SGHTA; CDR2 reads FQGNSA. The sequenced sample consisted of PBMCs. The chain links TRBV7-2 to TRBJ2-1; 8 bases agree with TRBD2. The receptor's source is a male donor in good health and CMV-seronegative. The CDR3 loop reads CASREAGANEQFF. DNA of the CDR3: TGTGCCAGCAGGGAAGCGGGAGCTAATGAGCAGTTCTTC. Complete variable domain (other parts from reference TRBV7-2 and TRBJ2-1): GAGVSQSPSNKVTEKGKDVELRCDPISGHTALYWYRQSLGQGLEFLIYFQGNSAPDKSGLPSDRFSAERTGGSVSTLTIQRTQQEDSAVYLCASREAGANEQFFGPGTRLTVL.